Many counts were recorded for the clone carrying this T cell receptor beta chain. The antigen remains unidentified. From the RT-PCR reads, TCRdb called clonotypes with MiXCR, one entry per CDR3 protein. The sample includes about 520,000 distinct CDR3 sequences, about 25% seen only once; the top ten take around 1.8%. The sample belongs to a study of response to subunit inactivated influenza vaccine. Points from the study as a whole: T cells newly recruited by each seasonal influenza vaccination are few, the authors suggested.

Germline V gene data show CDR1 as DFQATT and CDR2 as SNEGSKA (reference sequence). The CDR3 has 15 amino acids. J gave up 3 bases and V 0 bases, and 5 bases lay outside the gene matches. The TCR was taken from a man in his fifties who received an inactivated influenza vaccine. The V gene is TRBV20-1, the J gene TRBJ1-5, with 7 bases aligning to TRBD1. The sample consisted of CD4+ T cells sorted from PBMCs, taken 4 to 6 days after vaccination. The CDR3 nucleotides read TGCAGTGCTAGAGATCGGGACAGATACAATCAGCCCCAGCATTTT. Encoded protein: CSARDRDRYNQPQHF.